One sample yielded the 13 T cell receptor beta chains listed below, sequenced in a study of blood T cell repertoires in COVID-19 (dated by TCRdb to about 2020). The method was the immunoSEQ multiplex PCR assay. As stored in TCRdb, this immuneACCESS dataset retains in-frame rearrangements with V and J assigned. A fraction of the clones does not appear; measured against another copy, unresolved V genes explain less than half of the discrepancy, and the remainder lacks a known reason. This sample holds over 300,000 clones; roughly 82% were observed only once. Clones ranked in the top ten supply 1.5% to 2% of the sample. The sequenced sample consisted of peripheral blood. The source of these receptors is a woman between 50 and 59 years old with acute or convalescent COVID-19.

The chain combines TRBV2 with TRBJ2-3; maybe TRBD1 (6 bases). Germline values: CDR1 SNHLY, CDR2 FYNNEI. This CDR3 spans 15 amino acids. Trimming removed 6 bases at V and 2 bases at J, with 15 bases between. Here the CDR3 reads CASRLVRGVTDTQYF. The CDR3 nucleotides read TGTGCCAGCAGGCTCGTCAGGGGAGTCACAGATACGCAGTATTTT.

This clone was picked up a small number of times. The chain carries TRBV15 and TRBJ1-5; possible D gene TRBD1, 5 bases. The V gene's germline CDR1 is LNHNV and CDR2 YYDKDF (reference sequence). This CDR3 comprises 15 residues. Trimming stripped 0 bases from V and 6 bases from J, with 12 bases between. The CDR3 DNA reads as TGTGCCACCAGCAGAGATCTAGGGGTAACTCAGCCCCAGCATTTT. Translated, it gives CATSRDLGVTQPQHF.

The genes are TRBV18 and TRBJ2-4; D may be TRBD2 (7 bases). The CDR3 spans 16 residues. The V end was cut by 1 base, the J end by 6 bases, with 16 bases between. CDR1 is KGHSH, CDR2 LQKENI, per germline. As DNA, the CDR3 is TGTGCCAGCTCACCACAAAAGGGGGGGGGCACAAACATTCAGTACTTC. Residues: CASSPQKGGGTNIQYF. Filled out from reference TRBV18 and TRBJ2-4, the complete variable domain reads NAGVMQNPRHLVRRRGQEARLRCSPMKGHSHVYWYRQLPEEGLKFMVYLQKENIIDESGMPKERFSAEFPKEGPSILRIQQVVRGDSAAYFCASSPQKGGGTNIQYFGAGTRLSVL.

CDR3 sequence (DNA): TGTGCCAGCAGCTGGCAGGGGGTCGATGGCTACACCTTC. Residues: CASSWQGVDGYTF. The rearrangement joins TRBV5-6 to TRBJ1-2; 7 nucleotides align to TRBD1. The length of the CDR3 is 13 residues. With 3 bases clipped from V and 6 bases from J, the junction kept 5 bases outside the gene matches. Per germline, CDR1 SGHDT and CDR2 YYEEEE.

V usage is TRBV4-1 and J usage is TRBJ2-5; D gene uncertain. The CDR3 totals 13 residues. Germline V gene data show CDR1 as MGHRA and CDR2 as YSYEKL. V was clipped by 8 bases and J by 2 bases, with 12 bases between them. DNA of the CDR3: TGCGCCAGCGGCCTCGCGGCACAAGAGACCCAGTACTTC. This codes for CASGLAAQETQYF.

This sequence joins TRBV5-4 and TRBJ2-7, with D tentatively TRBD1 (5 bases). The CDR3 covers 14 residues. Germline CDR1 SGHNT, CDR2 YYREEE (reference sequence). The germline V and J ends were trimmed by 0 bases and 0 bases, with 7 bases remaining between them. The DNA of the CDR3 is TGTGCCAGCAGCTTGGACAGGAGCTCCTACGAGCAGTACTTC. This encodes CASSLDRSSYEQYF.

The chain links TRBV5-1 to TRBJ2-7, with 11 bases matching TRBD2. The CDR3 is 14 amino acids. Unmatched junction bases numbered 6, after V lost 7 bases and J lost 3 bases. Germline CDR1 SGHRS, CDR2 YFSETQ. The CDR3 spells CASQSTSGIYEQYF. DNA for the CDR3: TGCGCCAGCCAGTCGACTAGCGGGATCTACGAGCAGTACTTC. Looking up the rest from reference TRBV5-1 and TRBJ2-7 gives the full variable domain: KAGVTQTPRYLIKTRGQQVTLSCSPISGHRSVSWYQQTPGQGLQFLFEYFSETQRNKGNFPGRFSGRQFSNSRSEMNVSTLELGDSALYLCASQSTSGIYEQYFGPGTRLTVT.

This clone appeared once. Other DNA variants within this sample encode the same CDR3. The CDR3 loop is CASSRPGTYTYEQYF. In nucleotides, the CDR3 is TGTGCCAGCAGTCGGCCCGGGACATACACCTACGAGCAGTACTTC. This chain uses TRBV27 with TRBJ2-7; possibly TRBD1 for D (6 bases). This CDR3 is 15 amino acids long. Trimming pared 5 bases from V and 2 bases from J, leaving 16 bases between. Per germline, CDR1 MNHEY and CDR2 SMNVEV (reference sequence).

This chain joins TRBV19 and TRBJ2-7, with TRBD2 matching 14 bases. Germline V gene sequence: CDR1 LNHDA, CDR2 SQIVND (reference sequence). V dropped 6 bases and J dropped 5; count of bases not matched to a gene: 9. The CDR3 runs to 16 residues. CDR3 coding DNA: TGTGCCAGTAGACCGGGACTAGCGGGAGATTACCACGAGCAGTACTTC. Protein product: CASRPGLAGDYHEQYF.

The genes are TRBV27 and TRBJ1-6; perhaps TRBD1 as D (5 bases). Per germline, CDR1 MNHEY and CDR2 SMNVEV (reference sequence). The germline V and J ends were trimmed by 3 bases and 6 bases, with 9 bases remaining between them. This CDR3 has 14 amino acids. For the CDR3, the DNA is TGTGCCAGCAGTTTTGGTAGGGGTAATTCACCCCTCCACTTT. Translating it yields CASSFGRGNSPLHF.

The V call is TRBV10-3, the J call TRBJ2-1, with 10 nucleotides matching TRBD1. The V and J ends lost 11 bases and 15 bases, in that order; junction bases with no gene match: 7. From germline, CDR1 is ENHRY and CDR2 SYGVKD. The CDR3 is 10 amino acids. Written as DNA, the CDR3 is TGTGCCTCGGAGGGACAGGGGTTGTTCTTC. This encodes CASEGQGLFF.

The chain joins TRBV19 to TRBJ2-1, with D perhaps TRBD2 (6 bases). Trimming took 0 bases from V and 2 from J, leaving 14 bases between them. Germline V CDR1 and CDR2: LNHDA, SQIVND (reference sequence). This CDR3 is built from 17 residues. The chain's CDR3 is CASSIEGAGTPYNEQFF. The DNA of the CDR3 is TGTGCCAGTAGTATAGAAGGCGCGGGGACCCCCTACAATGAGCAGTTCTTC.

V is TRBV9 and J is TRBJ1-2, with TRBD1 matching 7 bases. CDR1 is SGDLS, CDR2 YYNGEE, per germline. V gave up 0 bases and J gave up 6 bases; unmatched junction bases: 2. This CDR3 is 13 amino acids long. The CDR3 loop reads CASSVGQGDGYTF. CDR3 nucleotides: TGTGCCAGCAGCGTAGGACAGGGCGATGGCTACACCTTC.